What follows are 12 T cell receptor beta chains derived from one specimen sequenced in a study of Ad26.COV2.S vaccination and SARS-CoV-2 variants. Treatment indicated: some 19 received Ad26.COV2.S at low or high dose, single or two shots; about five received placebo; per-sample allocation not given. Repertoires come from day 63 after the first vaccine or placebo injection. Clones were sequenced by immunoSEQ multiplex PCR, and TCRdb holds only the in-frame ones, with some missing. The table lists under 500,000 clones, roughly 90% of them singletons. This specimen was peripheral blood, taken in a trial of Ad26.COV2.S vaccine versus placebo. The receptors come from a person aged 18 to 65 who received the Ad26.COV2.S COVID-19 vaccine or a placebo.

The V and J genes are TRBV2 and TRBJ1-6, with a possible D match to TRBD1 (6 bases). Germline assignment: CDR1 SNHLY and CDR2 FYNNEI. V shed 8 bases and J shed 2 bases, with 19 bases lying between them. This CDR3 is built from 17 residues. This CDR3 reads CASRVRGLTTYNSPLHF. In DNA, the CDR3 is TGTGCCAGCCGGGTGCGGGGGCTCACTACCTATAATTCACCCCTCCACTTT.

The sample holds one count of this clone. CDR3 DNA sequence: TGTGCCAGCAGCTTAGTAGGGGTTATAGTAGGCACTGAAGCTTTCTTT. This encodes CASSLVGVIVGTEAFF. V gene TRBV11-2 combines with J gene TRBJ1-1; D may be TRBD1 (5 bases). V lost 1 base and J lost 4, with 16 bases in between. Germline values: CDR1 SGHAT, CDR2 FQNNGV. The CDR3 is made up of 16 amino acids.

The rearrangement links TRBV29-1 to TRBJ2-5, with D perhaps TRBD1 or TRBD2 (5 bases each). Per the germline V gene, CDR1 is SQVTM and CDR2 is ANQGSEA. The CDR3 loop spans 12 amino acids. Trimming took 7 bases from V and 7 from J, leaving 16 bases between them. The CDR3 region has the DNA TGCAGCGGCGTCAGGGTTGGAGGGACCCAGTACTTC. This codes for CSGVRVGGTQYF.

The chain is built from TRBV5-1 and TRBJ2-7, with 7 bases identical to TRBD1. Germline V gene lookup returns CDR1 SGHRS and CDR2 YFSETQ. With V trimmed by 3 bases and J by 1 base, 1 base remained unmatched. This CDR3 contains 13 residues. CDR3 sequence (DNA): TGCGCCAGCAGCTGGGGACAGTCCTACGAGCAGTACTTC. Amino acids: CASSWGQSYEQYF.

The J gene is TRBJ1-3, the V gene TRBV18, with D unclear. Germline CDR1 reads KGHSH; CDR2 reads LQKENI. The V gene lost 2 bases and the J gene lost 3 bases, with 11 bases spanning the gap. There are 15 residues in the CDR3. CDR3: CASSPTEARGNTIYF. CDR3 in DNA: TGTGCCAGCTCACCAACGGAGGCACGTGGAAACACCATATATTTT.

The CDR3 loop is CASSLRHLNPWDYEQYF. Written as DNA, the CDR3 is TGTGCCAGCAGCTTAAGACACCTCAATCCGTGGGACTACGAGCAGTACTTC. The chain couples TRBV11-2 to TRBJ2-7; no clear D. Trimming pared 2 bases from V and 3 bases from J, leaving 20 bases between. Germline CDR1 and CDR2: SGHAT and FQNNGV. The CDR3 sequence is 17 residues long. The variable domain in full, completed from reference TRBV11-2 and TRBJ2-7, reads EAGVAQSPRYKIIEKRQSVAFWCNPISGHATLYWYQQILGQGPKLLIQFQNNGVVDDSQLPKDRFSAERLKGVDSTLKIQPAKLEDSAVYLCASSLRHLNPWDYEQYFGPGTRLTVT.

This clone was found a few times. V and J are TRBV11-3 and TRBJ1-1; no reliable D call. Looked up from germline, CDR1 is SGHNT and CDR2 is YENEEA. Trimming pared 0 bases from V and 2 bases from J, leaving 4 bases between. The CDR3 contains 13 residues. The CDR3, as DNA: TGTGCCAGCAGCTTAGACGATAACACTGAAGCTTTCTTT. The encoded protein is CASSLDDNTEAFF.

The V call is TRBV7-2, the J call TRBJ2-1; D is unresolved. Germline-derived CDR1 and CDR2 are SGHTA and FQGNSA. The CDR3 length is 15 residues. Trimming pared 4 bases from V and 0 bases from J, leaving 10 bases between. The CDR3 loop is CASSYSTSSYNEQFF. The CDR3, as DNA: TGTGCCAGCAGCTATTCTACCAGCTCCTACAATGAGCAGTTCTTC.

The V gene is TRBV5-4, the J gene TRBJ2-7; perhaps TRBD2 as D (5 bases). Germline CDR1 reads SGHNT; CDR2 reads YYREEE (reference sequence). V lost 3 bases, J lost 0 bases, and 19 bases lay in between. The CDR3 has 17 amino acids. The CDR3 loop reads CASSSEVRGPHSYEQYF. DNA for the CDR3: TGTGCCAGCAGCTCGGAGGTACGGGGTCCCCACTCCTACGAGCAGTACTTC.

The chain is built from TRBV18 and TRBJ1-1, with 8 bases fitting TRBD1. V dropped 3 bases and J dropped 2; count of bases not matched to a gene: 5. The CDR3 extends over 15 amino acids. Germline CDR1 reads KGHSH; CDR2 reads LQKENI. Here the CDR3 reads CASSPLGQGNTEAFF. DNA for the CDR3: TGTGCCAGCTCACCCCTCGGACAGGGAAACACTGAAGCTTTCTTT.

This clone was counted once. The chain is built from TRBV30 and TRBJ2-7, with 7 nucleotides matching TRBD1. The trim removed 0 bases at V and 4 bases at J, leaving 6 bases unmatched. The germline V gene encodes CDR1 GTSNPN and CDR2 SVGIG (reference sequence). CDR3 length: 14 residues. CDR3: CAWSVLGGLYEQYF. In DNA form, the CDR3 reads TGTGCCTGGAGTGTACTAGGGGGCCTGTACGAGCAGTACTTC. Full variable domain (missing parts from reference TRBV30 and TRBJ2-7): SQTIHQWPATLVQPVGSPLSLECTVEGTSNPNLYWYRQAAGRGLQLLFYSVGIGQISSEVPQNLSASRPQDRQFILSSKKLLLSDSGFYLCAWSVLGGLYEQYFGPGTRLTVT.

The CDR3 region is CASTATLTYEQYF. The DNA of the CDR3 is TGTGCCAGCACCGCTACCTTGACCTACGAGCAGTACTTC. The V and J genes are TRBV2 and TRBJ2-7; no clear D gene. This CDR3 is 13 amino acids long. Trimming removed 7 bases from V and 2 bases from J, with 12 bases in between. The germline V gene encodes CDR1 SNHLY and CDR2 FYNNEI. The complete variable domain, with remaining parts taken from reference TRBV2 and TRBJ2-7, reads EPEVTQTPSHQVTQMGQEVILRCVPISNHLYFYWYRQILGQKVEFLVSFYNNEISEKSEIFDDQFSVERPDGSNFTLKIRSTKLEDSAMYFCASTATLTYEQYFGPGTRLTVT.